This entry features one T cell receptor beta chain sequence. Its antigen is unknown. The data derive from a study of cytomegalovirus exposure and HLA in healthy donors. Study details: In a previous analysis, 120 million or so unique TCR beta sequences were found from 150 million to 200 million T cells. Findings of the study overall: The authors assumed roughly uniform sequencing depth across donors for presence/absence analyses. Rarity held for most TCR sequences, but there were some public TCRs that occurred in many donors. A few V segments could not be told apart, such as TRBV6-2 and TRBV6-3, and were left out.

The PCR was carried out with 60 Vbeta primers and 13 Jbeta primers. The repertoire was sequenced with immunoSEQ multiplex PCR; TCRdb's copy has only in-frame clones and lacks some. The table has under 150,000 clones, about 64% seen once. Germline V gives CDR1 SGHVS, CDR2 FNYEAQ. This CDR3 is built from 14 residues. V shed 5 bases and J 9 bases; nucleotides not matched to a gene: 5. The chain joins TRBV7-6 to TRBJ1-6, with TRBD1 matching 9 bases. Sequencing input: PBMCs. This clonotype originated in a man between 18 and 29 years old in good health and CMV-seropositive. CDR3: CASSQGQGGSPLHF. The DNA of the CDR3 is TGTGCCAGCAGCCAGGGACAGGGTGGTTCACCCCTCCACTTT.